The clone carrying this T cell receptor (beta chain) has at least ten counts. TCRdb re-called the 5' RACE reads with MiXCR, one entry per CDR3 protein. This sample has under 250,000 distinct CDR3 sequences, with 7.5% to 9.5% found just once. This entry is derived from a study of CD8 T cells in ankylosing spondylitis. The CDR3 runs 16 residues. Trimming at V came to 3 bases and at J to 2 bases, leaving 6 bases not matched to a gene. The sequence came from a female donor with ankylosing spondylitis or in good health (not recorded which). This rearrangement joins TRBV12-3 or TRBV12-4 to TRBJ2-1; 8 bases are shared with TRBD1. Material for sequencing was blood, either unsorted or a sorted T cell fraction (not recorded which). The CDR3 protein is CASSLSRDRTYNEQFF. For the CDR3, the DNA is TGTGCCAGCAGTTTGTCCCGGGACAGGACCTACAATGAGCAGTTCTTC.